In its sample, the clone carrying this T cell receptor (beta chain) was seen many times. No antigen is known for it. The data are from a study of response to subunit inactivated influenza vaccine. Study observations and caveats: Few new T cells, the authors suggested, are recruited by each seasonal influenza vaccination.

The CDR3 has 11 residues. Germline CDR1 and CDR2: SGHTA and FQGNSA. V was trimmed by 3 bases and J by 8 bases, leaving 5 bases between them. One entry per CDR3 protein results from TCRdb running MiXCR on the RT-PCR reads. The sample records around 580,000 distinct CDR3 sequences, around 15% being singletons. Sequenced material: PBMCs from blood, taken 12 days after vaccination. This receptor was identified in a man aged 45-65 years who received an inactivated influenza vaccine. The J gene is TRBJ2-1, the V gene TRBV7-2, with unresolved D. The CDR3 DNA reads TGTGCCAGCAGCTTCCAGTATGAGCAGTTCTTC. Translated, it gives CASSFQYEQFF.